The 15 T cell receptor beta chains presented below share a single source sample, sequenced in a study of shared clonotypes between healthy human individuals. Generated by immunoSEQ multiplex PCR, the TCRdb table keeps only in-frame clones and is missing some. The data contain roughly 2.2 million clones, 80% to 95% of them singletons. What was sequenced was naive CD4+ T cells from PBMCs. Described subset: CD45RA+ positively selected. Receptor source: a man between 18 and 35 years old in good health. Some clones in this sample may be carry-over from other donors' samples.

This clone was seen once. The DNA of the CDR3 is TGTGCCAGCAGCTTGGGGACACGGTCCTCCTACGAGCAGTACTTC. Translation: CASSLGTRSSYEQYF. The chain uses TRBV5-6 and TRBJ2-7; tentatively, D is TRBD1 (5 bases). Trimming stripped 0 bases from V and 0 bases from J, with 10 bases between. The germline CDR1 and CDR2 sequences are SGHDT and YYEEEE. This CDR3 is built from 15 residues. Full variable domain (missing parts from reference TRBV5-6 and TRBJ2-7): DAGVTQSPTHLIKTRGQQVTLRCSPKSGHDTVSWYQQALGQGPQFIFQYYEEEERQRGNFPDRFSGHQFPNYSSELNVNALLLGDSALYLCASSLGTRSSYEQYFGPGTRLTVT.

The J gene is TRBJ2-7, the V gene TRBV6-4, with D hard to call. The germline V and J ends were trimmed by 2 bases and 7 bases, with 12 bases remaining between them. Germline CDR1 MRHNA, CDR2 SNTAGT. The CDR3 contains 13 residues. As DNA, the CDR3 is TGTGCCAGCAGTGACCGACCGCCCCTGGAGCAGTACTTC. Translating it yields CASSDRPPLEQYF.

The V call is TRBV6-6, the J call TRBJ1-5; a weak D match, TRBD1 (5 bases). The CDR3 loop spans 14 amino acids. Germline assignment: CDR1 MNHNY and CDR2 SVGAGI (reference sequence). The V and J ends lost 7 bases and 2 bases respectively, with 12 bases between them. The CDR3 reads CASTPGGGNQPQHF. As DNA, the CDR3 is TGTGCCAGCACCCCCGGGGGGGGCAATCAGCCCCAGCATTTT.

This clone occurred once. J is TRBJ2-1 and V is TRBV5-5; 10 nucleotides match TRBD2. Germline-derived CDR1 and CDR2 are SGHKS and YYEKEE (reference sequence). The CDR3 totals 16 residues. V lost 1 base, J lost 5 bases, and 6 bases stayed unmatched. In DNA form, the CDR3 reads TGTGCCAGCAGCTTGCGGGGGCTAGCGGGGGACAATGAGCAGTTCTTC. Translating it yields CASSLRGLAGDNEQFF.

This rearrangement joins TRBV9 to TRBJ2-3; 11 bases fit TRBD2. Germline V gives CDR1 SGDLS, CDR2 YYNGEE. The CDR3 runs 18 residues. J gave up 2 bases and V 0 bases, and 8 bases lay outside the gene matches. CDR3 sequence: CASSVDARTSGYTDTQYF. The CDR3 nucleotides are TGTGCCAGCAGCGTAGATGCCCGGACTAGCGGGTACACAGATACGCAGTATTTT.

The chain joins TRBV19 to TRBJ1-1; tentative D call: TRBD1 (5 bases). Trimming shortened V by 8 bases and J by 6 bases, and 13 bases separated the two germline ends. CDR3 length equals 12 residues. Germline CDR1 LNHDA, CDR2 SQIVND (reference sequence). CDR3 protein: CASGQRVAEAFF. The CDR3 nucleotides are TGTGCCAGTGGACAAAGGGTAGCTGAAGCTTTCTTT.

The CDR3 protein is CASTNSASFFRGNTIYF. CDR3 sequence (DNA): TGTGCCAGCACCAACTCGGCGAGCTTTTTTAGGGGAAACACCATATATTTT. V is TRBV28 and J is TRBJ1-3; D unclear. CDR1 and CDR2 (germline): MDHEN, SYDVKM. The ends were cut back, 7 bases at V and 4 bases at J, with 23 bases in the middle. The CDR3 extends over 17 amino acids.

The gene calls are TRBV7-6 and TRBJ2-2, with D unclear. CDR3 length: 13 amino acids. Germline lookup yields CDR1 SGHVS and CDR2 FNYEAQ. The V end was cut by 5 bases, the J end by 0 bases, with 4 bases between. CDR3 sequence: CASSVTNTGELFF. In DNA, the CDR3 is TGTGCCAGCAGCGTAACGAACACCGGGGAGCTGTTTTTT.

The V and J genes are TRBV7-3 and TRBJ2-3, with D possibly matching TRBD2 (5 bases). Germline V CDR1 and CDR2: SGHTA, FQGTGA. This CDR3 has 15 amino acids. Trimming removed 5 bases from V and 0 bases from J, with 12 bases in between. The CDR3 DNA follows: TGTGCCAGCAGCCCCGGGAAGATTAGCACAGATACGCAGTATTTT. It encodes CASSPGKISTDTQYF.

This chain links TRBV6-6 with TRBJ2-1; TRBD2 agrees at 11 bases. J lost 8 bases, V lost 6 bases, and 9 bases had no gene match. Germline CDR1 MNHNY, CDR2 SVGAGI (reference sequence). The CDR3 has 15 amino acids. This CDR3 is CASSSTSGSFYEQFF. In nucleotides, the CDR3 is TGTGCCAGCAGCAGTACTAGCGGGAGCTTCTATGAGCAGTTCTTC.

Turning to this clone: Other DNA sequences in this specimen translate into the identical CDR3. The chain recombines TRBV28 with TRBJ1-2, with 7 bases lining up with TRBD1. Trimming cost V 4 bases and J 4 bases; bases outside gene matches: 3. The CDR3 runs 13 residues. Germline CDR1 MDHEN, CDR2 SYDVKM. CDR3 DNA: TGTGCCAGCAGTTCGACAGGGATCTATGGCTACACCTTC. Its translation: CASSSTGIYGYTF.

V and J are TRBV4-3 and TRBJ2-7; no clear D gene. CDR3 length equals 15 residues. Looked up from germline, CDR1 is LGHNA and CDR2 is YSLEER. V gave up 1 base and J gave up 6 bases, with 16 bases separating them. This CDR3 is CASSQGPSDGREQYF. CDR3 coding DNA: TGCGCCAGCAGCCAAGGCCCTTCGGACGGACGCGAGCAGTACTTC.

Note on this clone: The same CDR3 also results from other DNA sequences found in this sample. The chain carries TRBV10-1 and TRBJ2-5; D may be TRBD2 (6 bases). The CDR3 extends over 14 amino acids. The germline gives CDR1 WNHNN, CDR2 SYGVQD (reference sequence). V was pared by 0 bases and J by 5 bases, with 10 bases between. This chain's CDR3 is CASSESRGRETQYF. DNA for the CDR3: TGCGCCAGCAGTGAGTCGCGGGGCAGGGAGACCCAGTACTTC.

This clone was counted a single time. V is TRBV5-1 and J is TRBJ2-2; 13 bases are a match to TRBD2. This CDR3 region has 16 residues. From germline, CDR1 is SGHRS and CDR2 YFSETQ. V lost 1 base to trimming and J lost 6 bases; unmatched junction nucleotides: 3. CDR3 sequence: CASSLTLAGGSGELFF. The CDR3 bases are TGCGCCAGCAGCTTGACACTAGCGGGAGGGTCCGGGGAGCTGTTTTTT.

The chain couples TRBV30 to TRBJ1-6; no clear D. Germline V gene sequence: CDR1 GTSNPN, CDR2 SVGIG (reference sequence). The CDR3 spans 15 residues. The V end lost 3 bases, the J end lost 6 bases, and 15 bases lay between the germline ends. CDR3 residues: CAWSKVGTLNSPLHF. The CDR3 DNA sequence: TGTGCCTGGAGCAAGGTCGGCACCCTTAATTCACCCCTCCACTTT.